Presented here are 2 T cell receptor beta chains from one specimen sequenced in a study of blood T cell repertoires in COVID-19. The assay was immunoSEQ multiplex PCR, and TCRdb's table has in-frame clones only and misses some. The top ten hold 1% of the sample, which has approximately 310,000 clones, 87% seen once. Specimen: peripheral blood. These receptors were collected from a man over 45 with active or convalescent COVID-19.

The count of this clone is one. This rearrangement joins TRBV2 to TRBJ1-1; D unclear. The germline V gene has CDR1 SNHLY and CDR2 FYNNEI. V dropped 1 base and J dropped 3 bases, with 12 bases sitting between them. The CDR3 totals 15 residues. CDR3 nucleotide sequence: TGTGCCAGCAGTGAAGAAGGCGGATGGGACACTGAAGCTTTCTTT. Its protein is CASSEEGGWDTEAFF.

This clone was observed a handful of times. The J gene is TRBJ1-5, the V gene TRBV5-1; the D gene is possibly TRBD1 (6 bases). This CDR3 is built from 14 residues. CDR1 is SGHRS, CDR2 YFSETQ, per germline. V gave up 0 bases and J gave up 5 bases, with 9 bases separating them. The CDR3 DNA reads TGCGCCAGCAGCTTGGGACAGGTGGATCAGCCCCAGCATTTT. Amino acids: CASSLGQVDQPQHF.